Following are 32 T cell receptor beta chains from one sample sequenced in a study of radiation and T cells in renal cell carcinoma. Data came from immunoSEQ multiplex PCR; TCRdb stores just in-frame clones and leaves some out. The table has some 150,000 clones, approximately 87% seen once. This sample's time point: baseline pretreatment blood. Treatment reported: 15 Gy SBRT to primary tumor, nephrectomy 4 weeks later. Material: blood, obtained from a patient whose treatment included radiotherapy and nephrectomy. The receptors derive from a woman aged 45 to 65 with renal cell carcinoma.

The chain has TRBV2 and TRBJ1-3, with D tentatively TRBD1 (5 bases). Germline V lookup: CDR1 SNHLY, CDR2 FYNNEI. The germline V and J ends were trimmed by 4 bases and 1 base, with 17 bases remaining between them. This CDR3 has 17 residues. The CDR3 region is CASSVRQPTISGNTIYF. In DNA, the CDR3 is TGTGCCAGCAGTGTAAGACAGCCTACAATATCTGGAAACACCATATATTTT.

The rearrangement links TRBV29-1 to TRBJ1-6; no reliable D call. Trimming took off 7 bases at V and 1 base at J, with 14 bases between the two ends. The CDR3 is 15 amino acids. Germline-derived CDR1 and CDR2 are SQVTM and ANQGSEA. CDR3 in amino acids: CSALVEGSYNSPLHF. The DNA of the CDR3 is TGCAGCGCCCTGGTTGAAGGGTCCTATAATTCACCCCTCCACTTT.

This chain connects TRBV1 to TRBJ1-5. TRBV1 is labeled a pseudogene. This CDR3 has 12 residues. This chain's CDR3 is CTSSGGNQPQHF. CDR3 nucleotides: TGCACCAGCAGTGGCGGGAATCAGCCCCAGCATTTT.

In its sample, this clone was seen once. The V and J genes are TRBV6-5 and TRBJ1-5, with unresolved D. Trimming pared 7 bases from V and 0 bases from J, leaving 7 bases between. CDR3 length: 13 residues. Germline assignment: CDR1 MNHEY and CDR2 SVGAGI. The CDR3 sequence is CASMRGSNQPQHF. As DNA, the CDR3 is TGTGCCAGCATGCGAGGTAGCAATCAGCCCCAGCATTTT.

The chain has TRBV15 and TRBJ1-5; D is undetermined. Germline values: CDR1 LNHNV, CDR2 YYDKDF (reference sequence). The CDR3 has 12 residues. Deletions cut 6 bases from V and 10 bases from J, with 13 bases between. CDR3 DNA: TGTGCCACCAGTCAAGAGATCCCCCCCCAGCATTTT. Translation: CATSQEIPPQHF.

The CDR3 here is CASSLGLVMNTEAFF. CDR3 bases: TGTGCCAGCAGCTTAGGGCTTGTCATGAACACTGAAGCTTTCTTT. The rearrangement links TRBV7-9 to TRBJ1-1; D uncertain. Trimming cost V 1 base and J 0 bases, with 9 bases left between them. The germline V gene encodes CDR1 SEHNR and CDR2 FQNEAQ (reference sequence). There are 15 residues in the CDR3.

J is TRBJ2-7 and V is TRBV10-3; D remains unclear. The CDR3 sequence is 15 residues long. Germline CDR1 ENHRY, CDR2 SYGVKD. V was cut by 0 bases and J by 5 bases, with 14 bases left in between. The CDR3, as DNA: TGTGCCATCAGTGAGTCTGTAACGTTGGGCAACGAGCAGTACTTC. This sequence encodes CAISESVTLGNEQYF.

This clone came up once. The chain uses TRBV29-1 and TRBJ2-5; D perhaps matches TRBD1 (8 bases). Matching the DNA end better, TRBJ2-7 makes the J call doubtful. The CDR3 extends over 18 amino acids. CDR1 SQVTM and CDR2 ANQGSEA come from the germline V gene. CDR3 residues: CSVRKTGAGEPFGYEQYF. CDR3 DNA sequence: TGCAGCGTTAGGAAGACAGGGGCGGGGGAGCCTTTTGGGTACGAGCAGTACTTC.

The V call is TRBV29-1, the J call TRBJ2-7; D gene ambiguous. The CDR3 has 13 amino acids. Germline V lookup: CDR1 SQVTM, CDR2 ANQGSEA. The germline V and J ends were trimmed by 7 bases and 0 bases, with 13 bases remaining between them. The CDR3 sequence is CSAGPRGSYEQYF. The CDR3 bases are TGCAGCGCTGGCCCCCGCGGCTCCTACGAGCAGTACTTC.

The genes are TRBV5-5 and TRBJ2-7, with 11 bases aligning to TRBD2. J gave up 6 bases and V 4 bases, and 3 bases lay outside the gene matches. Germline V gives CDR1 SGHKS, CDR2 YYEKEE (reference sequence). The CDR3 sequence is 13 residues long. CDR3 protein: CASSSGLAGEQYF. DNA for the CDR3: TGTGCCAGCAGCAGTGGACTAGCGGGCGAGCAGTACTTC.

This chain connects TRBV10-3 to TRBJ2-5, with 7 bases matching TRBD1. CDR1 ENHRY and CDR2 SYGVKD come from the germline V gene. Trimming removed 2 bases from V and 5 bases from J; junction bases left unmatched: 2. The CDR3 has 13 amino acids. CDR3 DNA sequence: TGTGCCATCAGTGAGGACAGGGTCGAGACCCAGTACTTC. As protein: CAISEDRVETQYF.

The chain has TRBV5-1 and TRBJ2-7, with D tentatively TRBD1 (6 bases). V dropped 4 bases and J dropped 1 base, with 12 bases sitting between them. The CDR3 is made up of 14 amino acids. The germline gives CDR1 SGHRS, CDR2 YFSETQ. CDR3: CASSQGPQSYEQYF. DNA for the CDR3: TGCGCCAGCAGCCAGGGGCCTCAATCCTACGAGCAGTACTTC. Full variable domain (missing parts from reference TRBV5-1 and TRBJ2-7): KAGVTQTPRYLIKTRGQQVTLSCSPISGHRSVSWYQQTPGQGLQFLFEYFSETQRNKGNFPGRFSGRQFSNSRSEMNVSTLELGDSALYLCASSQGPQSYEQYFGPGTRLTVT.

This sequence joins TRBV28 and TRBJ2-1, with 7 bases fitting TRBD1. V gave up 4 bases and J gave up 8 bases; unmatched junction bases: 5. The germline V gene has CDR1 MDHEN and CDR2 SYDVKM. This CDR3 comprises 13 residues. The CDR3 spells CASSSQGLDEQFF. In nucleotides, the CDR3 is TGTGCCAGCAGTTCACAGGGGCTGGATGAGCAGTTCTTC. Filled out from reference TRBV28 and TRBJ2-1, the complete variable domain reads DVKVTQSSRYLVKRTGEKVFLECVQDMDHENMFWYRQDPGLGLRLIYFSYDVKMKEKGDIPEGYSVSREKKERFSLILESASTNQTSMYLCASSSQGLDEQFFGPGTRLTVL.

In DNA form, the CDR3 reads TGTGCCAGCAGCCATAGCGGGGGGAATGGCGAGCAGTACTTC. This gives the protein CASSHSGGNGEQYF. The V call is TRBV7-2, the J call TRBJ2-7, with 10 bases fitting TRBD2. This CDR3 spans 14 amino acids. V trimming: 5 bases; J trimming: 6 bases; junction bases outside the gene matches: 7. CDR1 is SGHTA, CDR2 FQGNSA, per germline. Supplemented by reference TRBV7-2 and TRBJ2-7, the full variable domain reads GAGVSQSPSNKVTEKGKDVELRCDPISGHTALYWYRQSLGQGLEFLIYFQGNSAPDKSGLPSDRFSAERTGGSVSTLTIQRTQQEDSAVYLCASSHSGGNGEQYFGPGTRLTVT.

The rearrangement joins TRBV4-3 to TRBJ2-1; D gene ambiguous. Looked up from germline, CDR1 is LGHNA and CDR2 is YSLEER. This CDR3 has 12 amino acids. Trimming removed 3 bases at V and 7 bases at J, with 7 bases between. CDR3 region: CASSQRWNEQFF. The CDR3 DNA sequence: TGCGCCAGCAGCCAGCGATGGAATGAGCAGTTCTTC.

The rearrangement joins TRBV9 to TRBJ2-5; 14 nucleotides match TRBD2. Germline V CDR1 and CDR2: SGDLS, YYNGEE. The CDR3 spans 14 residues. Unmatched junction bases numbered 4, after V lost 7 bases and J lost 5 bases. This chain's CDR3 is CASATSGGAETQYF. In DNA, the CDR3 is TGTGCCAGCGCGACTAGCGGGGGGGCGGAGACCCAGTACTTC.

The CDR3: CASSLVVAGGLAGRNEQFF. DNA for the CDR3: TGCGCCAGCAGCTTGGTGGTAGCGGGAGGGCTTGCGGGACGGAATGAGCAGTTCTTC. The genes are TRBV5-1 and TRBJ2-1; 11 nucleotides match TRBD2. The germline CDR1 and CDR2 sequences are SGHRS and YFSETQ. V dropped 0 bases and J dropped 7; count of bases not matched to a gene: 15. The CDR3 is made up of 19 amino acids.

In this sample, this clone turned up once. The chain employs TRBV5-6 and TRBJ1-5, with a tentative D call TRBD1 (5 bases). V lost 6 bases to trimming and J lost 2 bases, with 18 bases between them. The germline V gene encodes CDR1 SGHDT and CDR2 YYEEEE. The CDR3 extends over 16 amino acids. The CDR3 region is CASTMARAGGNQPQHF. The CDR3 DNA reads as TGTGCCAGCACTATGGCCAGGGCAGGTGGCAATCAGCCCCAGCATTTT.

The chain uses TRBV29-1 and TRBJ1-1; D might be TRBD1 (5 bases). V was cut by 6 bases and J by 4 bases, with 12 bases left in between. The CDR3 has 12 residues. Germline CDR1 is SQVTM and CDR2 is ANQGSEA. The CDR3 loop reads CSVRDSVTEAFF. The CDR3 region has the DNA TGCAGCGTAAGGGACTCGGTCACTGAAGCTTTCTTT.

The chain combines TRBV5-1 with TRBJ1-5; no firm D call. This CDR3 is built from 14 residues. The germline gives CDR1 SGHRS, CDR2 YFSETQ. Trimming pared 0 bases from V and 6 bases from J, leaving 10 bases between. CDR3 protein: CASSLDTGVQPQHF. The CDR3 nucleotides are TGCGCCAGCAGCTTGGACACGGGAGTTCAGCCCCAGCATTTT.

The chain carries TRBV5-4 and TRBJ1-6; weak D call: TRBD1 (5 bases). With 6 bases removed from V and 10 bases from J, the gap between germline ends came to 17 bases. Germline assignment: CDR1 SGHNT and CDR2 YYREEE (reference sequence). This CDR3 has 14 residues. The CDR3, as DNA: TGTGCCAGCACTCCACAGCGGGGGAACTCACCCCTCCACTTT. Translation gives CASTPQRGNSPLHF.

CDR3 nucleotide sequence: TGTGCCAGCAGCTTACGGCAAATCGGACAGGGAAGAAACACCATATATTTT. Translated: CASSLRQIGQGRNTIYF. The J gene is TRBJ1-3, the V gene TRBV5-5; 8 nucleotides match TRBD1. Germline V lookup: CDR1 SGHKS, CDR2 YYEKEE (reference sequence). Germline trimming cut 2 bases from V and 5 bases from J; bases unmatched to any gene: 12. This CDR3 comprises 17 residues.

This clone was counted only a few times. DNA for the CDR3: TGTGCCAGCAGTGAATTGGGACAGGCCACCGCAGCGGGGCAGTTCTTC. It encodes CASSELGQATAAGQFF. The rearrangement uses TRBV25-1 and TRBJ2-1; 8 bases fit TRBD1. The CDR3 is 16 residues long. The J segment lost 12 bases and the V segment lost 1 base, leaving 14 bases of the junction unmatched. Germline CDR1 and CDR2: MGHDK and SYGVNS.

V usage is TRBV19 and J usage is TRBJ2-5; D may match TRBD1 or TRBD2 (5 bases each). CDR1 is LNHDA, CDR2 SQIVND, per germline (reference sequence). This CDR3 has 13 residues. Between the trimmed V and J ends, which lost 7 bases and 3 bases, there was a span of 12 bases. CDR3: CASKDRGEETQYF. The CDR3 region has the DNA TGTGCCAGTAAAGATAGAGGGGAAGAGACCCAGTACTTC.

The gene calls are TRBV5-1 and TRBJ2-7, with D maybe TRBD2 (6 bases). This CDR3 region has 14 residues. Trimming took off 0 bases at V and 2 bases at J, with 9 bases between the two ends. Germline CDR1 SGHRS, CDR2 YFSETQ. The CDR3 here is CASSLGRDPYEQYF. DNA for the CDR3: TGCGCCAGCAGCTTGGGGCGGGATCCCTACGAGCAGTACTTC.

The chain has TRBV9 and TRBJ2-3; D is tentatively TRBD1 or TRBD2 (5 bases each). CDR1 and CDR2 (germline): SGDLS, YYNGEE. This CDR3 has 14 amino acids. Trimming pared 3 bases from V and 0 bases from J, leaving 8 bases between. CDR3 sequence: CASSARDSTDTQYF. The CDR3 bases are TGTGCCAGCAGCGCCCGGGACAGCACAGATACGCAGTATTTT. Based on the CDR3 plus reference TRBV9 and TRBJ2-3, the full variable domain is DSGVTQTPKHLITATGQRVTLRCSPRSGDLSVYWYQQSLDQGLQFLIQYYNGEERAKGNILERFSAQQFPDLHSELNLSSLELGDSALYFCASSARDSTDTQYFGPGTRLTVL.

The DNA for the CDR3 is TGTGCCAGCAGTTTCTTAGCGACCGAAAATGAGCAGTTCTTC. It encodes CASSFLATENEQFF. This chain links TRBV28 with TRBJ2-1; maybe TRBD2 (5 bases). The CDR3 sequence is 14 residues long. Germline V gene data show CDR1 as MDHEN and CDR2 as SYDVKM. Trimming stripped 3 bases from V and 7 bases from J, with 13 bases between.

The chain recombines TRBV19 with TRBJ2-7, with a weak D call TRBD1 (6 bases). Germline V gives CDR1 LNHDA, CDR2 SQIVND (reference sequence). There are 15 residues in the CDR3. V was pared by 5 bases and J by 0 bases, with 14 bases between. CDR3: CASSSRQDDSYEQYF. In DNA, the CDR3 is TGTGCCAGTAGTTCGCGACAGGACGACTCCTACGAGCAGTACTTC.

The rearrangement joins TRBV20-1 to TRBJ2-7; D gene ambiguous. This CDR3 region has 11 residues. V lost 8 bases, J lost 4 bases, and 12 bases lay in between. Germline V gene data show CDR1 as DFQATT and CDR2 as SNEGSKA (reference sequence). CDR3 sequence (DNA): TGCAGTCTTGAGCCAGTTTACGAGCAGTACTTC. This translates into CSLEPVYEQYF.

J is TRBJ2-7 and V is TRBV9; D may be TRBD1 (5 bases). The germline gives CDR1 SGDLS, CDR2 YYNGEE. The CDR3 runs 13 residues. Trimming shortened V by 0 bases and J by 5 bases, and 9 bases separated the two germline ends. CDR3 loop: CASSVESRDEQYF. The CDR3 DNA is TGTGCCAGCAGCGTAGAAAGCAGGGACGAGCAGTACTTC.

This clone was observed once. The chain uses TRBV20-1 and TRBJ2-1; D is ambiguous. V lost 5 bases to trimming and J lost 5 bases, with 7 bases between them. Germline CDR1 DFQATT, CDR2 SNEGSKA (reference sequence). This CDR3 is built from 11 residues. The CDR3 region has the DNA TGCAGTGCTTTCTACAACAATGAGCAGTTCTTC. Its translation is CSAFYNNEQFF.

The J gene is TRBJ1-2, the V gene TRBV6-5; TRBD1 aligns across 7 bases. CDR3 length: 15 residues. Losses at the gene ends were 4 bases for V and 1 base for J; bases not matched to a gene: 6. Looked up from germline, CDR1 is MNHEY and CDR2 is SVGAGI. CDR3: CASSLGTVYNYGYTF. The CDR3, as DNA: TGTGCCAGCAGTTTAGGGACAGTTTATAACTATGGCTACACCTTC.